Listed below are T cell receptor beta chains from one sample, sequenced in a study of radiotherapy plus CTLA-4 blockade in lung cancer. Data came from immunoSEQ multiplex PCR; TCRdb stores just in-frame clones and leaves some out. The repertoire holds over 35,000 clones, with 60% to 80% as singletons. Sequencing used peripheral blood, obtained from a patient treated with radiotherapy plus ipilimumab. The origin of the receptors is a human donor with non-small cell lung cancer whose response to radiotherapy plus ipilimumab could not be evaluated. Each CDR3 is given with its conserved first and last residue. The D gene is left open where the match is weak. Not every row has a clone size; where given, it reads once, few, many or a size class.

CASSPGLAAMGYADTQYF | TGTGCCAGCTCCCCGGGACTAGCCGCAATGGGCTACGCAGATACGCAGTATTTT | 18 | TRBV18 | . | TRBD2 | TRBJ2-3
CASSQEQGFQNSPLHF | TGTGCCAGCAGCCAAGAACAGGGGTTTCAGAATTCACCCCTCCACTTT | 16 | TRBV4-2 | . | TRBD1 | TRBJ1-6
CASSFEAGATGELFF | TGTGCCAGCAGTTTCGAGGCAGGGGCCACCGGGGAGCTGTTTTTT | 15 | TRBV28 | . | . | TRBJ2-2
CSVTGGGRTETQYF | TGCAGCGTAACAGGGGGGGGGCGCACTGAGACCCAGTACTTC | 14 | TRBV29-1 | . | . | TRBJ2-5
CASRRTGTEAFF | TGTGCCAGCAGGCGGACAGGGACTGAAGCTTTCTTT | 12 | TRBV6-5 | . | TRBD1 | TRBJ1-1
CASSFMNRGGSPLHF | TGTGCCAGCAGTTTTATGAACAGGGGAGGTTCACCCCTCCACTTT | 15 | TRBV28 | . | TRBD1 | TRBJ1-6
CASRPGQGWNQPQHF | TGTGCCAGTCGACCGGGACAGGGTTGGAATCAGCCCCAGCATTTT | 15 | TRBV28 | . | TRBD1 | TRBJ1-5
CATSGGPSGANVLTF | TGTGCCACATCGGGGGGCCCCTCTGGGGCCAACGTCCTGACTTTC | 15 | TRBV15 | . | . | TRBJ2-6
CASSPSRDTGYTF | TGTGCCAGCAGCCCTTCCCGGGACACAGGTTACACCTTC | 13 | TRBV7-2 | . | . | TRBJ1-2
CASSAIPMGGGETQYF | TGTGCCAGCAGCGCCATCCCTATGGGGGGGGGAGAGACCCAGTACTTC | 16 | TRBV9 | . | TRBD2 | TRBJ2-5
CASSREVSYNEQFF | TGTGCCAGCTCACGCGAGGTTTCCTACAATGAGCAGTTCTTC | 14 | TRBV18 | . | . | TRBJ2-1
CASSPPSGRNEQFF | TGTGCCAGCTCACCCCCCAGCGGGAGAAATGAGCAGTTCTTC | 14 | TRBV18 | . | TRBD2 | TRBJ2-1
CASSPNPGNTIYF | TGTGCCAGCAGCCCTAACCCTGGAAACACCATATATTTT | 13 | TRBV9 | . | . | TRBJ1-3
CASRKTSGRIHEQFF | TGTGCCAGCAGAAAGACTAGCGGGAGGATCCATGAGCAGTTCTTC | 15 | TRBV28 | . | TRBD2 | TRBJ2-1
CASRPTYTGGVQPQHF | TGCGCCAGCAGGCCCACCTATACGGGAGGGGTCCAGCCCCAGCATTTT | 16 | TRBV4-1 | . | . | TRBJ1-5
CASSFPRGNGELFF | TGTGCCAGCAGCTTTCCTCGGGGTAACGGGGAGCTGTTTTTT | 14 | TRBV11-3 | . | . | TRBJ2-2
CASSLDGRLSGQPQHF | TGTGCCAGCAGCTTGGACGGACGCCTTTCGGGGCAGCCCCAGCATTTT | 16 | TRBV4-2 | . | . | TRBJ1-5
CASSFSGNTEAFF | TGTGCCAGCAGCTTCTCAGGGAACACTGAAGCTTTCTTT | 13 | TRBV7-3 | . | . | TRBJ1-1
CASSLGGTGAYEQYF | TGTGCCAGCAGCTTAGGTGGGACAGGAGCCTACGAGCAGTACTTC | 15 | TRBV7-8 | . | TRBD1 | TRBJ2-7
CASSISRTFYEQYF | TGTGCCAGTAGTATATCTCGGACTTTCTACGAGCAGTACTTC | 14 | TRBV19 | . | . | TRBJ2-7
CSVEERVGQPQHF | TGCAGCGTTGAAGAGAGGGTTGGTCAGCCCCAGCATTTT | 13 | TRBV29-1 | . | . | TRBJ1-5
CASSGGRAEETQYF | TGCGCCAGCAGTGGCGGGAGGGCCGAGGAGACCCAGTACTTC | 14 | TRBV5-1 | . | TRBD2 | TRBJ2-5
CASSPRTSGQKQFF | TGTGCCAGCAGCCCCCGGACTAGCGGGCAAAAGCAGTTCTTC | 14 | TRBV9 | . | TRBD2 | TRBJ2-1
CAWNLRGLNEQYF | TGTGCCTGGAACCTCAGGGGGCTAAACGAGCAGTACTTC | 13 | TRBV30 | . | TRBD1 | TRBJ2-7
CASSRTQTNEKLFF | TGTGCCAGCAGCCGGACACAAACTAATGAAAAACTGTTTTTT | 14 | TRBV7-9 | few | . | TRBJ1-4
CASSFWGDRFF | TGTGCCAGCAGCTTTTGGGGAGATCGGTTCTTC | 11 | TRBV7-9 | few | . | TRBJ2-1
CASWTGLADTQYF | TGTGCCAGCTGGACAGGATTGGCAGATACGCAGTATTTT | 13 | TRBV19 | . | TRBD1 | TRBJ2-3
CASSLRGIRTEAFF | TGTGCCAGCAGTTTACGGGGAATTCGCACTGAAGCTTTCTTT | 14 | TRBV28 | . | . | TRBJ1-1
CASSFGVYLQYF | TGTGCCAGCAGTTTCGGGGTGTACTTGCAGTACTTC | 12 | TRBV28 | . | . | TRBJ2-7
CASSLQEAYGYTF | TGTGCCAGCAGTTTACAGGAGGCATATGGCTACACCTTC | 13 | TRBV28 | . | . | TRBJ1-2
CASSSIGANYGYTF | TGTGCCAGCAGCTCTATAGGGGCGAACTATGGCTACACCTTC | 14 | TRBV11-2 | . | . | TRBJ1-2
CASKVAGATYEQYF | TGTGCCAGCAAAGTGGCGGGGGCCACCTACGAGCAGTACTTC | 14 | TRBV2 | few | . | TRBJ2-7
CSARTSGLETQYF | TGCAGCGCCCGGACTAGCGGGTTGGAGACCCAGTACTTC | 13 | TRBV29-1 | . | TRBD2 | TRBJ2-5
CASSYNRVSQPQHF | TGTGCCAGCAGTTATAACAGGGTCAGTCAGCCCCAGCATTTT | 14 | TRBV6-5 | . | . | TRBJ1-5
CASSIVGLSGQPQHF | TGTGCCAGTAGTATAGTAGGACTGTCGGGCCAGCCCCAGCATTTT | 15 | TRBV19 | . | . | TRBJ1-5
CASSLGDTYTF | TGTGCCAGCAGCCTGGGCGACACCTACACCTTC | 11 | TRBV6-6 | . | . | TRBJ1-2
CASRDRVDEQYF | TGTGCCAGCAGGGACAGGGTCGACGAGCAGTACTTC | 12 | TRBV28 | . | TRBD1 | TRBJ2-7
CASSESGGLVYYEQYF | TGCGCCAGCAGTGAGTCGGGGGGGCTAGTGTACTACGAGCAGTACTTC | 16 | TRBV10-1 | once | . | TRBJ2-7
CASSHQGLAGPGDEQYF | TGTGCCAGCAGCCACCAAGGACTAGCGGGGCCAGGGGACGAGCAGTACTTC | 17 | TRBV27 | . | TRBD2 | TRBJ2-7
CASSQRGGYTGELFF | TGTGCCAGCAGCCAGCGGGGGGGGTACACCGGGGAGCTGTTTTTT | 15 | TRBV6-1 | . | TRBD2 | TRBJ2-2
CASRLSLGGFF | TGTGCCAGCCGACTGTCTTTAGGAGGTTTCTTT | 11 | TRBV2 | . | . | TRBJ1-1
CASRLTGSGNTIYF | TGTGCCAGCAGACTAACAGGCTCTGGAAACACCATATATTTT | 14 | TRBV27 | few | . | TRBJ1-3
CAISRDRATDTQYF | TGTGCCATCAGCCGGGACAGAGCTACAGATACGCAGTATTTT | 14 | TRBV10-3 | . | TRBD1 | TRBJ2-3
CSVGLAGPHEQYF | TGCAGCGTTGGACTAGCGGGACCCCACGAGCAGTACTTC | 13 | TRBV29-1 | . | TRBD2 | TRBJ2-7
CASSLGQGGEKLFF | TGTGCCAGCAGCCTGGGACAGGGGGGTGAAAAACTGTTTTTT | 14 | TRBV28 | few | TRBD1 | TRBJ1-4
CASSLTEGTEAFF | TGTGCCAGCAGCTTAACGGAGGGGACTGAAGCTTTCTTT | 13 | TRBV7-6 | few | . | TRBJ1-1
CASSPGQTEKLFF | TGTGCCAGCTCACCTGGACAGACCGAAAAACTGTTTTTT | 13 | TRBV18 | . | . | TRBJ1-4
CASSFPGTRLYEQFF | TGTGCCAGCAGCTTTCCCGGGACTAGGCTTTACGAGCAGTTCTTC | 15 | TRBV7-2 | . | TRBD2 | TRBJ2-1
CAWSFPGNTEAFF | TGTGCCTGGAGTTTCCCAGGGAACACTGAAGCTTTCTTT | 13 | TRBV30 | . | . | TRBJ1-1
CASSPTDRVAGNTIYF | TGTGCCAGCTCACCAACGGACAGGGTTGCTGGAAACACCATATATTTT | 16 | TRBV18 | medium-sized | TRBD1 | TRBJ1-3
CASSWTGGKETQYF | TGTGCCAGCAGCTGGACGGGGGGCAAAGAGACCCAGTACTTC | 14 | TRBV7-3 | . | . | TRBJ2-5
CASSAGGAGANVLTF | TGTGCCAGCAGTGCGGGGGGCGCCGGGGCCAACGTCCTGACTTTC | 15 | TRBV7-2 | . | TRBD2 | TRBJ2-6
CASSPGSSRDTQYF | TGCGCCAGCAGCCCAGGGTCGTCGAGGGATACGCAGTATTTT | 14 | TRBV4-3 | once | . | TRBJ2-3
CASSDLQQGKTFF | TGTGCCAGCAGTGACTTACAACAGGGGAAAACTTTCTTT | 13 | TRBV6-4 | . | TRBD1 | TRBJ1-1
CASRKSQGANQPQHF | TGTGCCAGCAGGAAGTCACAGGGGGCAAATCAGCCCCAGCATTTT | 15 | TRBV28 | . | TRBD1 | TRBJ1-5